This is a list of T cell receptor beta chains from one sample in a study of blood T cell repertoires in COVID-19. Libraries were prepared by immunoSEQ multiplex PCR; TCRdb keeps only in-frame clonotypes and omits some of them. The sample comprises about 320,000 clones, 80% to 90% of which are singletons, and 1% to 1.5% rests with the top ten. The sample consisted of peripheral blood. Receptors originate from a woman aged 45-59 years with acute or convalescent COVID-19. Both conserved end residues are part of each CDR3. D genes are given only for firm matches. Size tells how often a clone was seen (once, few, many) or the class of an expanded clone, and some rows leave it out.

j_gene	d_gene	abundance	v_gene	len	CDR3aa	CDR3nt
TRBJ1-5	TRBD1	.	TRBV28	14	CASEASGGSQPQHF	TGTGCCAGCGAAGCCTCAGGGGGCTCGCAGCCCCAGCATTTT
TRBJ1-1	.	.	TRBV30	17	CAWSKVVMGAGRTEAFF	TGTGCCTGGAGTAAGGTCGTTATGGGGGCAGGGCGGACTGAAGCTTTCTTT
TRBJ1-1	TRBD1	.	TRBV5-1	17	CASSRTTGGYRNTEAFF	TGCGCCAGCAGCAGAACGACAGGGGGCTATCGGAACACTGAAGCTTTCTTT
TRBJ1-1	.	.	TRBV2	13	CASKRIWGDEAFF	TGTGCCAGTAAACGGATCTGGGGGGATGAAGCTTTCTTT
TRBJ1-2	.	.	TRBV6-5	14	CASSFGTTNYGYTF	TGTGCCAGCAGTTTCGGGACAACTAACTATGGCTACACCTTC
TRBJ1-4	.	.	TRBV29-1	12	CSVGGANEKLFF	TGCAGCGTTGGGGGAGCTAATGAAAAACTGTTTTTT
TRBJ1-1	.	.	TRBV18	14	CASSSGLSNTEAFF	TGTGCCAGCTCATCGGGACTATCGAACACTGAAGCTTTCTTT
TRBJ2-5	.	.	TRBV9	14	CASSVEGRQETQYF	TGTGCCAGCAGCGTAGAGGGGAGGCAAGAGACCCAGTACTTC
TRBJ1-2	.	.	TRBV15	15	CATSRGVGQNYGYTF	TGTGCCACCAGCAGGGGGGTAGGACAGAACTATGGCTACACCTTC
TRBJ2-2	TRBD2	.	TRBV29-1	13	CSPMAGVVGELFF	TGCAGCCCTATGGCGGGAGTGGTCGGGGAGCTGTTTTTT
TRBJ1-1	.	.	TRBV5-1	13	CASSSLTEGEAFF	TGCGCCAGCAGCTCACTGACTGAGGGTGAAGCTTTCTTT
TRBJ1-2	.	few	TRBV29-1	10	CSVGGNGYTF	TGCAGCGTTGGCGGGAATGGCTACACCTTC
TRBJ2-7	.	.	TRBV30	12	CARGDNSYEQYF	TGTGCCAGGGGCGACAACTCCTACGAGCAGTACTTC
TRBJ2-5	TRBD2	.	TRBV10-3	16	CAISDSLSGGKETQYF	TGTGCCATCAGTGACTCATTAAGCGGGGGTAAAGAGACCCAGTACTTC
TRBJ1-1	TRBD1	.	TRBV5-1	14	CASFRGDANTEAFF	TGCGCCAGCTTCAGGGGGGACGCGAACACTGAAGCTTTCTTT
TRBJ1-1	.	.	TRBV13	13	CASSFGRNTEAFF	TGTGCCAGCAGCTTTGGGCGGAACACTGAAGCTTTCTTT
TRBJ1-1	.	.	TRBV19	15	CASSLGHSMNTEAFF	TGTGCCAGTAGCCTCGGACACTCGATGAACACTGAAGCTTTCTTT
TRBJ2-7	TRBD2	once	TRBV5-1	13	CASSLAGTIEQYF	TGCGCCAGCAGCCTAGCCGGGACTATCGAGCAGTACTTC
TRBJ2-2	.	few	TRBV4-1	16	CASSPNPTGNTGELFF	TGCGCCAGCAGCCCTAACCCCACAGGTAACACCGGGGAGCTGTTTTTT
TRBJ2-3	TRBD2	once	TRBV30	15	CAWSKGLAGTDTQYF	TGTGCCTGGAGTAAAGGACTAGCGGGCACAGATACGCAGTATTTT
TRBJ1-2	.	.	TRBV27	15	CASSLSETGGDGYTF	TGTGCCAGCAGTTTATCCGAGACAGGAGGCGATGGCTACACCTTC
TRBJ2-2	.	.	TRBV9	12	CASSGITGELFF	TGTGCCAGCAGCGGTATCACCGGGGAGCTGTTTTTT
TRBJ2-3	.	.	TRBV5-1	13	CASGLSSTDTQYF	TGCGCCAGCGGGCTCTCCAGCACAGATACGCAGTATTTT
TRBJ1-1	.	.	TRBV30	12	CAWSIRAGVAFF	TGTGCCTGGTCCATTAGGGCAGGGGTGGCTTTCTTT
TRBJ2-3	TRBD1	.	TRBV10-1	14	CASSTGIGTDTQYF	TGCGCCAGTTCGACAGGGATCGGCACAGATACGCAGTATTTT
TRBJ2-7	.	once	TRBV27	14	CASSLGQIPYEQYF	TGTGCCAGCAGTTTAGGTCAGATCCCCTACGAGCAGTACTTC
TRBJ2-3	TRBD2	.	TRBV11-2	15	CASSPVAGYTDTQYF	TGTGCCAGCAGCCCGGTAGCGGGTTACACAGATACGCAGTATTTT
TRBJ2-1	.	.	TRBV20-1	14	CSASRPGADNEQFF	TGCAGTGCTAGTCGGCCGGGAGCGGACAATGAGCAGTTCTTC
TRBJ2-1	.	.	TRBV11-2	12	CASRLMTPEQFF	TGTGCCAGCAGGCTGATGACACCTGAGCAGTTCTTC
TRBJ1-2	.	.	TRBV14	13	CASSQGSGYGYTF	TGTGCCAGCAGCCAAGGGTCCGGCTATGGCTACACCTTC
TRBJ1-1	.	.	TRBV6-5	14	CASSPDGINTEAFF	TGTGCCAGCAGCCCGGACGGGATTAACACTGAAGCTTTCTTT
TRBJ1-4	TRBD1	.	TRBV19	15	CASTLPGQPNEKLFF	TGTGCCAGTACCCTCCCGGGACAGCCTAATGAAAAACTGTTTTTT
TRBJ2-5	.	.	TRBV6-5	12	CASSSLSETQYF	TGTGCCAGCAGTTCATTGTCAGAGACCCAGTACTTC
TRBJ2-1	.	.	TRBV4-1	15	CASSQVQGSRNEQFF	TGCGCCAGCAGCCAAGTACAGGGCTCAAGAAATGAGCAGTTCTTC
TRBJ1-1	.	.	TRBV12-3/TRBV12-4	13	CASSFIRNTEAFF	TGTGCCAGCAGTTTCATTAGGAACACTGAAGCTTTCTTT
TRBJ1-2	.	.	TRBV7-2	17	CASSLGVRGRSNYGYTF	TGTGCCAGCAGCCTAGGGGTTCGGGGTCGGTCTAACTATGGCTACACCTTC
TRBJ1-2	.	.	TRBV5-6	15	CASSLVRTENYGYTF	TGTGCCAGCAGCTTGGTGAGGACAGAGAACTATGGCTACACCTTC
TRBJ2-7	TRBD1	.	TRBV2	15	CASSYDRGSANEQYF	TGTGCCAGCAGTTATGACAGGGGTTCTGCCAACGAGCAGTACTTC
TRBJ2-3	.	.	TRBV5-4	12	CASSVDGDTQYF	TGTGCCAGCAGCGTGGACGGGGATACGCAGTATTTT
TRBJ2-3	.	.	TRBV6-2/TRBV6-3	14	CASSPRDFTDTQYF	TGTGCCAGCAGTCCCCGGGACTTCACAGATACGCAGTATTTT
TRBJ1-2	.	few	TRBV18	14	CASSPRGADYGYTF	TGTGCCAGCTCACCACGCGGGGCGGACTATGGCTACACCTTC
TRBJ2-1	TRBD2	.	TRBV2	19	CASSASPVAGPSSYNEQFF	TGTGCCAGCAGTGCCTCCCCTGTAGCGGGACCCAGCTCCTACAATGAGCAGTTCTTC
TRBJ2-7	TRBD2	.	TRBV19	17	CATSTTQTGTSVYEQYF	TGTGCCACCAGTACAACTCAAACCGGGACTAGCGTCTACGAGCAGTACTTC
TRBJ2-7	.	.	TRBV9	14	CASSVVANTYEQYF	TGTGCCAGCAGCGTAGTAGCAAACACCTACGAGCAGTACTTC
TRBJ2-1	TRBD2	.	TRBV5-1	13	CASSLDGTREQFF	TGCGCCAGCAGCTTGGATGGGACTAGGGAGCAGTTCTTC
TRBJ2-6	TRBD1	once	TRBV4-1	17	CASSHPPTGSGANVLTF	TGCGCCAGCAGCCACCCTCCGACAGGGAGTGGGGCCAACGTCCTGACTTTC
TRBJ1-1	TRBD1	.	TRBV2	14	CASIEEQGADEAFF	TGTGCCAGCATAGAAGAACAGGGGGCAGATGAAGCTTTCTTT
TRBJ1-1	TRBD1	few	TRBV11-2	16	CASSFRTGGWNTEAFF	TGTGCCAGCAGCTTCCGGACAGGGGGCTGGAACACTGAAGCTTTCTTT
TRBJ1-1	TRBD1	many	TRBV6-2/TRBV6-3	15	CASSVPGQGRTEAFF	TGTGCCAGCAGTGTCCCGGGACAGGGGCGCACTGAAGCTTTCTTT
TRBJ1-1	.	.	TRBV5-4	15	CASSLGYGGVAEAFF	TGTGCCAGCAGCTTAGGGTATGGGGGGGTGGCTGAAGCTTTCTTT
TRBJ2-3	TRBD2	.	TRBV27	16	CASSLFGTSGPDTQYF	TGTGCCAGCAGTTTATTCGGGACTAGCGGCCCCGATACGCAGTATTTT
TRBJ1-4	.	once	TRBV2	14	CASSSTASNEKLFF	TGTGCCAGCAGTTCGACAGCCAGCAATGAAAAACTGTTTTTT
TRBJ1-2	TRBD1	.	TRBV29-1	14	CSADAWTGADGYTF	TGCAGCGCAGACGCCTGGACAGGGGCGGATGGCTACACCTTC
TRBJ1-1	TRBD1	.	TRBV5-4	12	CASSIDRVEAFF	TGTGCCAGCAGCATAGACAGGGTAGAAGCTTTCTTT
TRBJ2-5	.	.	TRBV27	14	CASKDRGHLETQYF	TGTGCCAGCAAGGACCGGGGTCACTTGGAGACCCAGTACTTC